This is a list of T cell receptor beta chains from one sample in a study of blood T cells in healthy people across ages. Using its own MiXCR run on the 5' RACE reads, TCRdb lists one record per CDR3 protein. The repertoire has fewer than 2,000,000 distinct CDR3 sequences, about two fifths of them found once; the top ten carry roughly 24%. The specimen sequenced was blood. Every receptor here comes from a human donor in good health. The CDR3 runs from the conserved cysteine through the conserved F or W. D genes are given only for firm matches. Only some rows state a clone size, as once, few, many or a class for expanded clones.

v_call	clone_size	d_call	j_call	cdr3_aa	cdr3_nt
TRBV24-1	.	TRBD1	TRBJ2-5	CATSDSWTGGVETQYF	TGTGCCACCAGTGATTCTTGGACAGGGGGCGTCGAGACCCAGTACTTC
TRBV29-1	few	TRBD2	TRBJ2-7	CSVESETSGRSSYEQYF	TGCAGCGTTGAATCTGAGACTAGCGGGAGGAGCTCCTACGAGCAGTACTTC
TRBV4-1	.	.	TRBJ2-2	CASSHGGPGPTGELFF	TGCGCCAGCAGCCATGGGGGTCCAGGGCCGACCGGGGAGCTGTTTTTT
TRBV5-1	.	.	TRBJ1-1	CASSLGTLGGEAFF	TGCGCCAGCAGCTTAGGGACGCTGGGTGGGGAAGCTTTCTTT
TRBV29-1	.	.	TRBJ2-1	CSVDGRSSYNEQFF	TGCAGCGTTGATGGCAGGAGCTCCTACAATGAGCAGTTCTTC
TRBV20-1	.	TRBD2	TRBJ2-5	CSARDRLAGETQYF	TGCAGTGCTAGAGATAGACTAGCTGGAGAGACCCAGTACTTC
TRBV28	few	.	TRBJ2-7	CASSGQGYYEQYF	TGTGCCAGCAGTGGGCAGGGGTACTACGAGCAGTACTTC
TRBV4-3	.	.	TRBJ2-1	CASSQGLLDEQFF	TGCGCCAGCAGCCAAGGGTTGTTGGATGAGCAGTTCTTC
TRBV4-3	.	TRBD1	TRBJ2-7	CASSQELNRGYEQYF	TGCGCCAGCAGCCAAGAATTAAACAGGGGCTACGAGCAGTACTTC
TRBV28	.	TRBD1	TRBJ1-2	CASSSPGQPLGGYTF	TGTGCCAGCAGTTCTCCGGGACAGCCTTTGGGTGGCTACACCTTC
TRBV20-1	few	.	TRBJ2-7	CSAAGRRDYEQYF	TGCAGTGCTGCCGGGCGCAGAGACTACGAGCAGTACTTC
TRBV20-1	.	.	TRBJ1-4	CSALEAGGKELFF	TGCAGTGCTCTGGAGGCCGGGGGGAAGGAACTGTTTTTT
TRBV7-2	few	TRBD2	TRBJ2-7	CASSIASGGVSSYEQYF	TGTGCCAGCAGCATCGCTAGCGGGGGGGTTAGCTCCTACGAGCAGTACTTC
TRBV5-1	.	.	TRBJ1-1	CASSWDQGNTEAFF	TGCGCCAGCAGCTGGGATCAGGGAAACACTGAAGCTTTCTTT
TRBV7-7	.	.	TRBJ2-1	CASSLGGSHNEQFF	TGTGCTAGCAGCTTAGGAGGCAGTCACAATGAGCAGTTCTTC
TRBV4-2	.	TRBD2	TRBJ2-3	CASSGGGRVDTQYF	TGTGCCAGCAGCGGCGGGGGGCGGGTAGATACGCAGTATTTT
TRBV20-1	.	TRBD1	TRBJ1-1	CSADRVDLGEAFF	TGCAGTGCTGACAGGGTTGATTTGGGTGAAGCTTTCTTT
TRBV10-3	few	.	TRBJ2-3	CAISESSFTDTQYF	TGTGCCATCAGTGAAAGCTCTTTCACAGATACGCAGTATTTT
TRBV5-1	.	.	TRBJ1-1	CASSLVEGSSAFF	TGCGCCAGCAGCTTGGTCGAGGGGAGCTCTGCTTTCTTT
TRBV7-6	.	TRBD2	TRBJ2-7	CASSLEYGGANEQYF	TGTGCCAGCAGCTTAGAATACGGGGGGGCCAACGAGCAGTACTTC
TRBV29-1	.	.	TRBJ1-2	CSGGGSNGYTF	TGCAGCGGGGGAGGGAGCAATGGCTACACCTTC
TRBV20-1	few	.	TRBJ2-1	CSARARTERYNEQFF	TGCAGTGCTAGAGCACGGACGGAGAGGTACAATGAGCAGTTCTTC
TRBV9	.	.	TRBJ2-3	CTSSVAVTDTQYF	TGTACCAGCAGCGTAGCTGTCACAGATACGCAGTATTTT
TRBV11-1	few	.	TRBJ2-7	CASSGRDGVYSYEQYF	TGTGCCAGCAGCGGTAGGGACGGCGTATACTCCTACGAGCAGTACTTC
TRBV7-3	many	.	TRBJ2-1	CASSFAEGSEQFF	TGTGCCAGCAGCTTCGCGGAAGGGAGTGAGCAGTTCTTC
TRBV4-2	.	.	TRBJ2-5	CASSQDGARVETQYF	TGTGCCAGCAGCCAAGATGGAGCTAGAGTGGAGACCCAGTACTTC
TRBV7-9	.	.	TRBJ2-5	CASSPPEAPDQETQYF	TGTGCCAGCAGCCCCCCCGAGGCCCCAGACCAAGAGACCCAGTACTTC
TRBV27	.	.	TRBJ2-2	CASSFIGGEVGELFF	TGTGCCAGCAGTTTTATTGGCGGGGAGGTCGGGGAGCTGTTTTTT
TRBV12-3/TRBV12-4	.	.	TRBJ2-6	CASSLTGPSGANVLTF	TGTGCCAGCTCTCTGACGGGGCCGTCTGGGGCCAACGTCCTGACTTTC
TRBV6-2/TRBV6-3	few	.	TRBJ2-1	CASSYGFEQFF	TGTGCCAGCAGTTACGGCTTTGAGCAGTTCTTC
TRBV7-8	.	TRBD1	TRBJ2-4	CASSLERTGVIAKNIQYF	TGTGCCAGCAGCTTAGAGCGGACAGGGGTTATAGCCAAAAACATTCAGTACTTC
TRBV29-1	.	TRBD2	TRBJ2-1	CSVEGGGGRYNEQFF	TGCAGCGTTGAGGGTGGCGGGGGTCGGTACAATGAGCAGTTCTTC
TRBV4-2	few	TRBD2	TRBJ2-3	CASSQGDWTSGGLRGDTQYF	TGTGCCAGCAGCCAGGGGGATTGGACTAGCGGGGGCCTCAGGGGAGATACGCAGTATTTT
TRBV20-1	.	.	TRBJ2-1	CSAAGPAGSYNEQFF	TGCAGTGCGGCTGGTCCGGCGGGGTCCTACAATGAGCAGTTCTTC
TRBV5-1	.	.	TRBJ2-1	CASSSRPGPPRDGEQFF	TGCGCCAGCAGCTCCCGACCGGGACCCCCCAGAGATGGTGAGCAGTTCTTC
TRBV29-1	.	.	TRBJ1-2	CSTAGQSDFGYTF	TGCAGCACCGCCGGACAGTCCGACTTTGGCTACACCTTC
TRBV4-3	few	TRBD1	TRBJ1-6	CASSRDRERSPLHF	TGCGCCAGCAGTCGGGACAGGGAAAGGTCACCCCTCCACTTT
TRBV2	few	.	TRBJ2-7	CASSVRVTGIHEQYF	TGTGCCAGCAGTGTAAGGGTGACTGGCATCCACGAGCAGTACTTC
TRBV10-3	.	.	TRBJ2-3	CAISESRDNTDTQYF	TGTGCCATCAGTGAGTCGAGGGACAACACAGATACGCAGTATTTT
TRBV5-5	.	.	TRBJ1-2	CASSLPGATIGYTF	TGTGCCAGCAGCCTCCCGGGGGCGACTATAGGCTACACCTTC
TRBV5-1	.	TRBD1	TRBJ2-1	CASSRFRDSPNNEQFF	TGCGCCAGCAGCCGATTCCGGGACAGCCCAAACAATGAGCAGTTCTTC